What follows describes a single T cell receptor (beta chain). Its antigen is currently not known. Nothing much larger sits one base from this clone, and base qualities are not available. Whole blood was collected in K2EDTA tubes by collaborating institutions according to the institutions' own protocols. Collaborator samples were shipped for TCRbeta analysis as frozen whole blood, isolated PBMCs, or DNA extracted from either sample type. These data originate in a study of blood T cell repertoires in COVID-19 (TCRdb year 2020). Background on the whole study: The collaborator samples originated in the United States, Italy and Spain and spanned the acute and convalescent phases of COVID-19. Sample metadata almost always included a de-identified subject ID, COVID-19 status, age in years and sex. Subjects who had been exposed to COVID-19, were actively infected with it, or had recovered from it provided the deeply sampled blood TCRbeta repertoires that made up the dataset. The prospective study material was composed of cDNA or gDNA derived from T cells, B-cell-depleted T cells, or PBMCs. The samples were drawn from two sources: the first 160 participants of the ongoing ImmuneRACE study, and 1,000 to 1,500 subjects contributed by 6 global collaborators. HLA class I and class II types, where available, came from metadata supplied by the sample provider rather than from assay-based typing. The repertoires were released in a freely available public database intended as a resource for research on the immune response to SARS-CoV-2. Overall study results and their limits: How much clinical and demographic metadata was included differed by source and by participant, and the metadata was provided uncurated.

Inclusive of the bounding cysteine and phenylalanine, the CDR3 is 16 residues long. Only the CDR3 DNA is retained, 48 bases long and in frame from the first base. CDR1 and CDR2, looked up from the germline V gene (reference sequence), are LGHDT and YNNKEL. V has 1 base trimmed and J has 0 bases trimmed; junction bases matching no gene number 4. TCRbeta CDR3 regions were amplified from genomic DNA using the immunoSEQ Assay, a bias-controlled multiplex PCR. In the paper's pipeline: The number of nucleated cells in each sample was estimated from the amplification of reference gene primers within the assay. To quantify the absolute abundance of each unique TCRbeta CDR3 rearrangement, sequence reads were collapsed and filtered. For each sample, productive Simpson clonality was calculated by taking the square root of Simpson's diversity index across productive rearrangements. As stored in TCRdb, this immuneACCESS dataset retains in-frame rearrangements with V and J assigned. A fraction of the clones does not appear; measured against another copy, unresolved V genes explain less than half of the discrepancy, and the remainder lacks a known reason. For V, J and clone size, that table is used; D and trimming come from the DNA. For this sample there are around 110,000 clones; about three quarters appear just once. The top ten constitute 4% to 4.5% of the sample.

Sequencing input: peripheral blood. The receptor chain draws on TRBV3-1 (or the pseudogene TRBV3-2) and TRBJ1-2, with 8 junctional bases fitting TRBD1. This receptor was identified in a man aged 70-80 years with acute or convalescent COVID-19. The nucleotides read TGTGCCAGCAGCCAAGTGGACAGGGCTTCTAACTATGGCTACACCTTC. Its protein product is CASSQVDRASNYGYTF.